What follows are 2 T cell receptor beta chains derived from one specimen sequenced in a study of T cell responses to AZD1222 COVID-19 vaccine. Produced via immunoSEQ multiplex PCR; TCRdb's table is partial and in-frame only. This sample yields about 180,000 clones, of which around 88% are seen a single time; approximately 0.5% belongs to the top ten. The source material was peripheral blood, sampled on day 0 of AZD1222 vaccination. The receptors originated from an adult in good health.

Notes on this clone: A junction end diverges from the germline sequence, so it may reflect a read error. The genes are TRBV28 and TRBJ1-6; D is unclear. The CDR3 has 14 amino acids. Looked up from germline, CDR1 is MDHEN and CDR2 is SYDVKM. CDR3 coding DNA: TGTGTCAGCAAACGTAGACGGGCTTATTCACCCCTCCACTTT. Amino acids: CVSKRRRAYSPLHF.

The genes are TRBV28 and TRBJ1-2; possible D gene TRBD1, 5 bases. The germline V gene has CDR1 MDHEN and CDR2 SYDVKM. This CDR3 contains 15 residues. V lost 4 bases and J 5 bases, leaving 17 bases between the germline ends. CDR3 residues: CASSSPGGVSYGYTF. DNA of the CDR3: TGTGCCAGCAGTTCACCAGGAGGGGTGTCTTATGGCTACACCTTC.